A single T cell receptor beta chain is shown here with its context. No antigen is known for it. The sequencing machine was an Illumina HiSeq 2500. The recombined TCRbeta locus was amplified by a previously published PCR protocol to build sequencing libraries. On the authors' methods: Reads whose average quality score was below 30 were removed, and the reads that remained were processed with IMSEQ. Each clonotype was defined by Vbeta gene, Jbeta gene and CDR3 amino acid sequence. The Morisita-Horn index, computed on the top 100 expanded clones, was used to quantify repertoire overlap between populations. Renyi diversity profiles calculated on the top 100 expanded clones were used to evaluate clonal diversity. With the reads reprocessed by TCRdb, a single entry stands for each CDR3 protein sequence and no DNA is reported. The V and J calls were not made by the authors but by TCRdb's processing. The sample table holds approximately 2,200 distinct CDR3 sequences. The ten largest clones represent roughly 4% of the sample.

Before TCRbeta sequencing, fluorescence-activated cell sorting was used to enrich five KLR/GPR56-defined CD4+ populations. To test a linear memory differentiation pathway, the researchers sequenced TCRbeta repertoires from five CD4+ T-cell subsets that were defined by expression of KLRB1, KLRG1, GPR56 and KLRF1. TCR-sequenced cells came from peripheral blood of healthy control individuals, reported as five donors in the TCRbeta analysis figure. The researchers collected heparinized peripheral blood and processed every sample within one hour of retrieval. To isolate peripheral blood mononuclear cells, blood was diluted 1:2 in PBS and put through Biocoll density gradient centrifugation at room temperature. Before flow sorting, CD4+ T cells were enriched from freshly isolated PBMCs by magnetic sorting with anti-CD4 MicroBeads. A BD FACSAria II was used to sort CD4+ T cells enriched from PBMCs of healthy donors according to marker expression. Surface staining used anti-KLRB1 clone 191B8, anti-KLRF1 clone 4A4.D10 and anti-KLRG1 clone REA261 antibodies from Miltenyi Biotec.

The record originates from a study of GPR56 and killer-like receptors on CD4 memory cells (dated by TCRdb to between 2018 and 2021). For the study in its entirety: The study proposed that progressive acquisition of KLRB1, KLRG1, GPR56 and then KLRF1 marks human CD4+ memory T-cell differentiation and cytokine production potential. Healthy blood donors in the study were described as age-matched to the liver disease patients, whose median age was around 72 years.

Results the study describes overall, beyond this receptor: Overlap of TCR repertoires was observed especially between the late populations 4 and 5, and partly population 3. Clonal frequency was low in the marker-negative population and increased progressively along the proposed pathway, with TCRbeta diversity decreasing accordingly. Rather than covering full repertoires, the diversity and similarity analyses were limited to the 100 most expanded clones in each population. The authors took the finding that clones dominating late populations 4 and 5 were also present in early populations 1 and 2 as evidence for linear differentiation.

This receptor was obtained from a human donor in good health. Sequenced input: memory CD4+ T cells from blood.

CDR3 sequence: CASSRGQGAPYSNQPQHF. The chain employs TRBV6-2 or TRBV6-3 and TRBJ1-5; the TRBD1 assignment by TCRdb is unverifiable without DNA. CDR1 and CDR2 are read off the germline V gene as MNHEY and SVGEGT. The CDR3 starts with the cysteine, ends with the phenylalanine, and has 18 residues. The entry carries no DNA sequence.